This T cell receptor (beta chain) was sequenced in a study of blood T cell repertoires in COVID-19. Study at large: Some COVID-19 samples were acute and others convalescent; all came from the United States, Italy and Spain. Sample material is recorded as cDNA or gDNA derived from T cells, B-cell-depleted T cells, or PBMCs.

In the original workflow: Cell counts per sample came from amplifying reference gene primers. Sequencing used immunoSEQ multiplex PCR; TCRdb keeps in-frame clones, though not all of them. D and trimming were read from the DNA, whereas the V and J calls and clone size are those reported in that table. Of under 300,000 clones listed, approximately 90% are singletons. Germline V gene lookup returns CDR1 LNHDA and CDR2 SQIVND (reference sequence). The CDR3 length is 14 residues. Trimming stripped 3 bases from V and 4 bases from J, with 10 bases between. The genes are TRBV19 and TRBJ1-5; D remains ambiguous. The sequence derives from a woman aged 40 to 50 with acute or convalescent COVID-19. Sequencing was done on a sample of peripheral blood. CDR3 protein: CASSIGLGNQPQHF. In DNA form, the CDR3 reads TGTGCCAGTAGTATCGGACTGGGGAATCAGCCCCAGCATTTT.